This T cell receptor beta chain was obtained from a study of long-term antiretroviral therapy in people with HIV (dated by TCRdb to between 2021 and 2024). With regard to the full study: The earliest samples were collected about a decade before the 2015 WHO recommendation for immediate ART, when ART was typically delayed until CD4 counts fell. The cohort contributed over 150 cryopreserved PBMC samples from fewer than 35 adults with confirmed HIV infection, collected serially over a mean of 6 years (range 1-12). A retrospective serial study tested whether changes in peripheral blood TRB repertoire composition and diversity were associated with ART initiation and durable HIV suppression. Of the roughly 30 participants with HIV, approximately twelve were female. No cross-contamination during QIAcube processing was shown when test extractions of a monoclonal T-cell line were performed alongside about 30 polyclonal samples.

The immunoSEQ hsTCRB v3.0 assay was used at survey level resolution to sequence the TRB variable region. TRB sequencing targeted a depth of about 40,000-50,000 T-cell genomes per sample. Pooled TRB libraries were sequenced on an Illumina MiSeq with a v3 150-cycle kit. The authors' pipeline ran thus. Repertoire analysis was run in R within a reproducible Nextflow workflow that covered QC, data transformation and analysis. LymphoSeq2, an R package for AIRR-Seq data exploration, was used to implement custom analyses. After excluding a few samples that yielded fewer than 5000 total TRB sequences, approximately 170 HIV repertoires remained for analysis. Of the 188 retained HIV repertoires, almost 60 were collected before and approximately 130 after ART initiation. Each repertoire was downsampled to 5000 TRB nucleotide sequences, and summary statistics were averaged across 100 downsampling iterations. The analysis kept only TRB sequences whose CDR3 regions were at least seven amino acids long. Diversity was assessed using a clonality score derived from Shannon entropy and using the Gini coefficient. In the repertoire networks, any two of the top 5000 CDR3 amino acid sequences were linked whenever the two sequences differed by an edit distance of one. Antigen specificity groups and MHC restriction were predicted for TRB CDR3 amino acid sequences with GLIPH2. To flag known CMV, EBV, HIV or tissue antigen associations, CDR3 amino acid sequences were matched against VDJdb and McPAS-TCR. Pre-ART, post-ART and control groups were compared with Wilcoxon signed-rank tests and Holm-Bonferroni correction. TCRdb carries this immuneACCESS record with in-frame sequences only. Its versions omit some clonotypes, under half of them owing to an unresolved V gene in the studies checked, with the rest unexplained. That table is the source of V, J and clone size, and D and trimming were worked out from the DNA. For this sample the table gives under 12,000 clones, of which under 85% were detected only once. The top ten clones comprise under 20% of the sample.

With respect to this clone: Which antigen it targets is not known. It has no much larger one-base neighbor in the sample; base qualities were not kept.

The CDR3 measures 16 amino acids from cysteine to phenylalanine. Only the CDR3 DNA stays, 48 bases, in frame from base 1. Looking up the germline V gene yields CDR1 SGDLS and CDR2 YYNGEE. V loses 0 bases of germline sequence and J loses 0 bases, and the interval between the two ends is 12 bases. Inclusion was restricted to participants for whom at least one PBMC sample before ART initiation and at least two post-ART samples were available. Treatment was received in the United States of America by all participants with HIV. Before DNA extraction, cryopreserved samples of about 0.95-10 million PBMC were thawed and washed. At the time of the earliest PBMC sample, participants with HIV were aged between roughly 20 and 55 years. PBMC samples from each participant spanned 1-4 timepoints before ART initiation and 2-8 timepoints after ART initiation, with a median of 7 samples. Serial HIV viral load, CD4+ T-cell count, ART history and demographic data were obtained for every participant. A Qiagen kit on a QIAcube was used to extract genomic DNA from unsorted PBMC, with samples processed in batches of 12.

Summary of the overall study and its limitations: A significant increase in TRB diversity was found to be associated with ART initiation, although TRB diversity was observed to remain significantly below that of transplant donor controls even after long-term ART. Expanded TRB clones identified before ART initiation dominated the repertoire across all time points, though the dominance fluctuated and decreased in many PLHIV after ART. Because pre-ART samples had limited cell numbers, profiling was done on unsorted PBMC rather than on sorted CD4+ and CD8+ T cells. Narrower CDR3 length ranges were observed in HIV repertoires than in controls, and an antigen-experienced repertoire with only a slight naive shift after ART was suggested by the network structure. Owing to limited PBMC availability, only the TCR beta chain was sequenced, without alpha chain pairing. Inferences about post-ART repertoire changes were limited because no data were available on ART adherence, viral resistance or therapy changes. The samples were dated from about 2004 to 2018, and the ART regimens that were used may be less effective than current ART regimens.

The sequence joins TRBV9 to TRBJ1-1, and perhaps TRBD1 as D gene, on 6 matching bases. This material consisted of unsorted PBMCs, taken at the start of antiretroviral therapy, before treatment. The TCR originated in a man aged 25 to 45 with HIV. The nucleotide sequence is given as TGTGCCAGCAGCGTAGGATTTGGACAGCTGAACACTGAAGCTTTCTTT. Translation gives CASSVGFGQLNTEAFF.